What follows is one T cell receptor beta chain and its context. Its target is not known. The sample originates from a study of T-cell reconstitution after alpha-beta-depleted transplantation in children. Study-level findings and limits: Once a year had passed after transplant, T-cell counts and diversity came mostly from newly produced T cells. Surviving recipient T cells and intrathymic progenitors accounted for some patients' high TCRbeta diversity at day 60. By about two months after transplant, alpha-beta T cells reportedly arose from several hundred graft clones that had expanded.

A TCRbeta library incorporating unique molecular identifiers was prepared. TCRdb independently ran MiXCR on the PCR reads; one entry per CDR3 protein. The sample contains 600,000 to 800,000 distinct CDR3 sequences, around 13% of which appear only once. V shed 0 bases and J 7 bases; nucleotides not matched to a gene: 7. The CDR3 extends over 15 amino acids. Germline values: CDR1 SNHLY, CDR2 FYNNEI. The source is a girl aged 2 to 10 with congenital amegakaryocytic thrombocytopenia, due to receive a stem cell transplant. This sequence joins TRBV2 and TRBJ2-7; 9 bases agree with TRBD1. Here the sequenced sample was PBMCs, taken before TCRalphabeta/CD19-depleted stem cell transplant. The CDR3 sequence: CASSEASDRGWEQYF. CDR3 DNA sequence: TGTGCCAGCAGTGAAGCATCAGACAGGGGGTGGGAGCAGTACTTC.